Listed below are T cell receptor beta chains from one sample, sequenced in a study of cytotoxic CD8 clonotypes in ibrutinib-treated CLL. Libraries were prepared by immunoSEQ multiplex PCR; TCRdb keeps only in-frame clonotypes and omits some of them. Found here are under 50,000 clones, roughly 65% of them singletons; the top ten hold roughly 7%. The specimen comprised PBMCs, sampled at disease progression, from a patient treated with ibrutinib. These receptors came from a human donor with chronic lymphocytic leukemia. Both conserved end residues are part of each CDR3. A D gene is named only where the DNA matches it firmly.

>TRBJ1-5|TRBV20-1|.
CSAGNQPQHF
>TRBJ2-3|TRBV27|.
CASSLYGRVTDTQYF
>TRBJ2-5|TRBV5-4|TRBD2
CASGRGDQETQYF
>TRBJ2-7|TRBV18|.
CASSLGGVGNEQYF
>TRBJ2-1|TRBV29-1|.
CSVRQGYNEQFF
>TRBJ2-1|TRBV7-2|.
CASSLDSNEQFF
>TRBJ2-7|TRBV6-6|.
CASRPTVIDEQYF
>TRBJ1-1|TRBV5-1|TRBD1
CASSWGQGDTEAFF
>TRBJ1-4|TRBV29-1|TRBD1
CSRAGGEKLFF
>TRBJ2-1|TRBV14|TRBD2
CASSLPSGKVYNEQFF
>TRBJ2-2|TRBV4-1|.
CASSRMIAGMRGVGELFF
>TRBJ1-5|TRBV7-8|.
CASSPIGGINQPQHF
>TRBJ2-3|TRBV2|TRBD2
CASGSGRTDTQYF
>TRBJ2-7|TRBV5-4|TRBD2
CASSPRGGTGGLYEQYF
>TRBJ2-7|TRBV21-1|.
CASSKGTGGTYEQYF
>TRBJ2-1|TRBV27|TRBD2
CASSLWTGGNEQFF
>TRBJ1-2|TRBV14|.
CASSQDPANYGYTF
>TRBJ1-1|TRBV27|.
CATGRTEAFF
>TRBJ1-1|TRBV25-1|.
CATTTRVNTEAFF
>TRBJ2-1|TRBV29-1|.
CSPVPLSYNEQFF
>TRBJ1-1|TRBV4-1|.
CASSQDWLEGNTEAFF
>TRBJ2-7|TRBV25-1|.
CASTPIAYEQYF
>TRBJ1-5|TRBV5-5|TRBD1
CASSPTGRNQPQHF
>TRBJ1-1|TRBV6-6|.
CASSYGENTEAFF
>TRBJ1-5|TRBV19|.
CASSIFGQGIGQPQHF
>TRBJ1-2|TRBV27|TRBD1
CASRPTGDYGYTF
>TRBJ2-1|TRBV7-6|TRBD2
CASSLVLAANEQFF
>TRBJ1-5|TRBV5-1|.
CASSLEGSNQPQHF
>TRBJ2-3|TRBV2|TRBD1
CASKWGQGETDTQYF
>TRBJ2-2|TRBV19|.
CASTPDGANTGELFF
>TRBJ1-2|TRBV4-1|TRBD1
CASSQGTGGSYGYTF
>TRBJ2-1|TRBV5-4|.
CASAPRGSATYNEQFF
>TRBJ1-6|TRBV19|.
CASTLLGDNSPLHF
>TRBJ1-6|TRBV5-6|.
CASSLGQIENSPLHF
>TRBJ2-2|TRBV25-1|.
CASSELRQGNTGELFF
>TRBJ2-4|TRBV19|.
CASRLLAKNIQYF
>TRBJ2-2|TRBV7-2|.
CASSRRTGELFF
>TRBJ1-2|TRBV6-5|TRBD1
CASSEGGLNGYTF